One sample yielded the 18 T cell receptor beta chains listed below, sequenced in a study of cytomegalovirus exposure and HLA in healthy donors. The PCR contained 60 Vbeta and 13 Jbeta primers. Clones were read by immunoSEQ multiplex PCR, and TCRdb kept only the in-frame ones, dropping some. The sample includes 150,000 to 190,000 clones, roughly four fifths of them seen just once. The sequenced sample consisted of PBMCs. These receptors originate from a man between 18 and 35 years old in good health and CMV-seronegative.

The CDR3 coding sequence is TGTGCCAGCAGCTTTCGGACAGGGCCAGATACGCAGTATTTT. Protein: CASSFRTGPDTQYF. The chain has TRBV7-2 and TRBJ2-3, with 8 bases identical to TRBD1. CDR1 SGHTA and CDR2 FQGNSA come from the germline V gene. V shed 3 bases and J 4 bases; nucleotides not matched to a gene: 3. The CDR3 runs to 14 residues.

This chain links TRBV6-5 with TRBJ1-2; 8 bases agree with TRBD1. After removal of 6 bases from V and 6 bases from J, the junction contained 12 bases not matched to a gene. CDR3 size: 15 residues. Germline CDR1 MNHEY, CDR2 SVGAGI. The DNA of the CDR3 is TGTGCCAGCAGCCTCGACAGGGGTCCCCTTGATGGCTACACCTTC. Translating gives CASSLDRGPLDGYTF.

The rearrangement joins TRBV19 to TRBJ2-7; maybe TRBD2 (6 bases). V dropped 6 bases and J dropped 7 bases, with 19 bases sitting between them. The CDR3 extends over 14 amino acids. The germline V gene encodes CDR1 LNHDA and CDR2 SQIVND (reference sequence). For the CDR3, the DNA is TGTGCCAGTAGCCCAACCACTAGCACGGGGGAGCAGTACTTC. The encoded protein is CASSPTTSTGEQYF.

In DNA form, the CDR3 reads TGTGCCAGTAGTCCCTCCGCTCGGGGGTCAACCGCGGCAACTAATGAAAAACTGTTTTTT. This encodes CASSPSARGSTAATNEKLFF. The chain joins TRBV19 to TRBJ1-4; D is possibly TRBD1 (5 bases). Trimming stripped 5 bases from V and 0 bases from J, with 25 bases between. CDR1 LNHDA and CDR2 SQIVND come from the germline V gene (reference sequence). There are 20 residues in the CDR3.

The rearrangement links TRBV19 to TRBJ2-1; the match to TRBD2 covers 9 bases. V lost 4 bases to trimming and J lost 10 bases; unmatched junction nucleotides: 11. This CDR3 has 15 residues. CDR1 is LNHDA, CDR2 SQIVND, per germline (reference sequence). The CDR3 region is CASSRLAAGSWEQFF. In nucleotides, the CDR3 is TGTGCCAGTAGTAGACTAGCGGCAGGGTCATGGGAGCAGTTCTTC.

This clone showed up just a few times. CDR3 sequence (DNA): TGTGCCAGCAGTTACGGGACAGGGGGAGTAGGGCAGCCCCAGCATTTT. Its protein product is CASSYGTGGVGQPQHF. The V and J genes are TRBV6-6 and TRBJ1-5; TRBD1 matches at 11 bases. Germline CDR1 reads MNHNY; CDR2 reads SVGAGI (reference sequence). The CDR3 extends over 16 amino acids. The junction had 7 bases not matched to a gene; V was cut back by 2 bases and J by 7 bases.

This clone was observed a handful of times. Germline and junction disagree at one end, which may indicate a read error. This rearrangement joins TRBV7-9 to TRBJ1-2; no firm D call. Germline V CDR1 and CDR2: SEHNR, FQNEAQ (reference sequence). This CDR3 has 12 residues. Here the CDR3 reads CSSSLGLAFYTF. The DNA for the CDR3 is TGTTCCAGCAGCTTAGGACTAGCGTTCTACACCTTC.

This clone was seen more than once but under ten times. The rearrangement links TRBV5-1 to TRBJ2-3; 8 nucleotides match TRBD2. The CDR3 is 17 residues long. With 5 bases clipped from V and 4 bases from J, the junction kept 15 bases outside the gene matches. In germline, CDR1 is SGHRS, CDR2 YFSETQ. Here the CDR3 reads CASSSGGSGKYPDTQYF. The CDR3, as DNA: TGCGCCAGCAGTAGCGGCGGTAGCGGGAAGTATCCAGATACGCAGTATTTT.

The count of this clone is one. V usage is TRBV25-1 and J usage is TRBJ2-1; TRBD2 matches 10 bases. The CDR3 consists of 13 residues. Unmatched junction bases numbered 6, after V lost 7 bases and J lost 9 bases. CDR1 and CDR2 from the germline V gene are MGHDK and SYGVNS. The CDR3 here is CASMTSGYPEQFF. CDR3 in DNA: TGTGCCAGCATGACTAGCGGGTATCCTGAGCAGTTCTTC.

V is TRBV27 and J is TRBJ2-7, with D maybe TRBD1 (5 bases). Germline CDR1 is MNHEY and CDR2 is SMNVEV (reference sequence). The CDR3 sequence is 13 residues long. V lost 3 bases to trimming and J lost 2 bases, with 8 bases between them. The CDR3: CASSLGLPYEQYF. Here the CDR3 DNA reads TGTGCCAGCAGTTTGGGGCTCCCCTACGAGCAGTACTTC.

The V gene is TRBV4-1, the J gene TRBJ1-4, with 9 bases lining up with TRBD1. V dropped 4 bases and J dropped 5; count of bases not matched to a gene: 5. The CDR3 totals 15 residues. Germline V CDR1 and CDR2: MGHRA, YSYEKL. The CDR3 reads CASSRPGQGNEKLFF. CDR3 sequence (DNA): TGCGCCAGCAGCCGCCCGGGACAGGGCAATGAAAAACTGTTTTTT.

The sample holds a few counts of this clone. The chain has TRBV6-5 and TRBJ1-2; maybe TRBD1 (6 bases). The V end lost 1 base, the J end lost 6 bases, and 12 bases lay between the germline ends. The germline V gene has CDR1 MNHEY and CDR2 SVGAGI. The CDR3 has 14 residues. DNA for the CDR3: TGTGCCAGCAGTTACTTTCGGGGGGCCGATGGCTACACCTTC. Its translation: CASSYFRGADGYTF.

The CDR3 region is CASSQVGADTQYF. The CDR3 nucleotides read TGCGCCAGCAGCCAAGTAGGAGCGGATACGCAGTATTTT. The rearrangement uses TRBV4-1 and TRBJ2-3; the D is unclear. Trimming took 1 base from V and 6 from J, leaving 8 bases between them. The CDR3 spans 13 residues. Germline V CDR1 and CDR2: MGHRA, YSYEKL.

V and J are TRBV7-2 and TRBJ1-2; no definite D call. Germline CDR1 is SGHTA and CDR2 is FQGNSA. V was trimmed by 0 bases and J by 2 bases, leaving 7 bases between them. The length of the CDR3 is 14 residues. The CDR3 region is CASSLASGNYGYTF. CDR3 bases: TGTGCCAGCAGCTTAGCCTCGGGGAACTATGGCTACACCTTC.

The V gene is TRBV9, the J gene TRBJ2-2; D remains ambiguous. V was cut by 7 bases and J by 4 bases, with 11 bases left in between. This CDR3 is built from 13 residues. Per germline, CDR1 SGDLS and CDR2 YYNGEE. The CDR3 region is CASGRRVTGELFF. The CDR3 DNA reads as TGTGCCAGCGGCCGACGGGTCACCGGGGAGCTGTTTTTT.

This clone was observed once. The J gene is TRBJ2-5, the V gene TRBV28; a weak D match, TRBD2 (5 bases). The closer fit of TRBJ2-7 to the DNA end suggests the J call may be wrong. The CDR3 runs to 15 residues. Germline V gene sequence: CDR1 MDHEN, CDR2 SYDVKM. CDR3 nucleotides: TGTGCCAGCAGTCCTCCGGGATCACTCTCCTACGAGCAGTACTTC. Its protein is CASSPPGSLSYEQYF.

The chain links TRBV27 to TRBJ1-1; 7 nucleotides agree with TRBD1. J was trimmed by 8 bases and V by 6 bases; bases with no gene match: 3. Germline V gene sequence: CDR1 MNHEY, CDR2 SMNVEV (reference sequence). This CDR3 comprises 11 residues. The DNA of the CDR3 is TGTGCCAGCAGGGGGACAGTCGAAGCTTTCTTT. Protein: CASRGTVEAFF.

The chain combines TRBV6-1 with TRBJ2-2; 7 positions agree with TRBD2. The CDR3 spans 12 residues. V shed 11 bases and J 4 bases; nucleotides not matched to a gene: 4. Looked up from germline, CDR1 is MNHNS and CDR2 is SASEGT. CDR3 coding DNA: TGTGCCGGGGGGGGGACCACCGGGGAGCTGTTTTTT. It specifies CAGGGTTGELFF.